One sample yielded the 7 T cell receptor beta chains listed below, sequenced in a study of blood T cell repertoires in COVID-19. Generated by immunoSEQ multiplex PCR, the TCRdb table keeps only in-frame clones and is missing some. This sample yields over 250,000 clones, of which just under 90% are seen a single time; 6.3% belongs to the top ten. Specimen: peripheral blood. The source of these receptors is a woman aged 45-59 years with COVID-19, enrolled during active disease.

The CDR3 DNA sequence: TGTGCCAGCAGCCTCAGGGGGCCTGGGGCCAACGTCCTGACTTTC. This encodes CASSLRGPGANVLTF. The chain carries TRBV7-9 and TRBJ2-6; 8 bases match TRBD1. This CDR3 region has 15 residues. Germline assignment: CDR1 SEHNR and CDR2 FQNEAQ (reference sequence). V gave up 5 bases and J gave up 2 bases; unmatched junction bases: 2.

CDR3 nucleotides: TGTGCCAGCAGGGAGGGACAGGAAAGTCAGCCCCAGCATTTT. It is translated as CASREGQESQPQHF. The chain combines TRBV27 with TRBJ1-5; 8 positions match TRBD1. From germline, CDR1 is MNHEY and CDR2 SMNVEV (reference sequence). The CDR3 has 14 residues. J gave up 6 bases and V 6 bases, and 7 bases lay outside the gene matches.

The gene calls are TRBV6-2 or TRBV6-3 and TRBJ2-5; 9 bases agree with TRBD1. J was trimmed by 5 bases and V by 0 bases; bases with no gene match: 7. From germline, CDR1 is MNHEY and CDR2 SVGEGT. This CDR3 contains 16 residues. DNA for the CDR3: TGTGCCAGCAGTTACTCACGGGACAGGGTGACGGAGACCCAGTACTTC. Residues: CASSYSRDRVTETQYF.

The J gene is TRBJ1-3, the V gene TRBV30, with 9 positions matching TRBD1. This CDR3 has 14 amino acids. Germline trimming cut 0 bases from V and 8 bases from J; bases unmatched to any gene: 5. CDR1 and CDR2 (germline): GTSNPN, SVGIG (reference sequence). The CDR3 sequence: CAWSVRDRAHTIYF. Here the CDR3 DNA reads TGTGCCTGGAGTGTACGGGACAGGGCCCACACCATATATTTT.

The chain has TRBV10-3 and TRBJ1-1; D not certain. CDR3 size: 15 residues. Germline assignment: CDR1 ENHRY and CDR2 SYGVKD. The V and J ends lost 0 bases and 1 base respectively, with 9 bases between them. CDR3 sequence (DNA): TGTGCCATCAGTGAGTCTGGGCAGAAGAACACTGAAGCTTTCTTT. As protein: CAISESGQKNTEAFF.

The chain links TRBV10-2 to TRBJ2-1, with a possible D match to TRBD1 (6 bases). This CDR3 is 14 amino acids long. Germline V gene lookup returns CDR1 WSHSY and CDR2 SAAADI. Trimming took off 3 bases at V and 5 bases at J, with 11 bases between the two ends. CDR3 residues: CASSEQGIHNEQFF. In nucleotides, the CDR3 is TGCGCCAGCAGTGAACAGGGAATCCACAATGAGCAGTTCTTC.

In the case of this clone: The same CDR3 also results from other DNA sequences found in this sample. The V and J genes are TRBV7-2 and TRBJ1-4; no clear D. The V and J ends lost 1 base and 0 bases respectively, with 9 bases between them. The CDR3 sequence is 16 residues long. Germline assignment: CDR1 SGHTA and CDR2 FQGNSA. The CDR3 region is CASSLVGGATNEKLFF. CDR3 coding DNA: TGTGCCAGCAGCTTAGTCGGCGGGGCAACTAATGAAAAACTGTTTTTT.